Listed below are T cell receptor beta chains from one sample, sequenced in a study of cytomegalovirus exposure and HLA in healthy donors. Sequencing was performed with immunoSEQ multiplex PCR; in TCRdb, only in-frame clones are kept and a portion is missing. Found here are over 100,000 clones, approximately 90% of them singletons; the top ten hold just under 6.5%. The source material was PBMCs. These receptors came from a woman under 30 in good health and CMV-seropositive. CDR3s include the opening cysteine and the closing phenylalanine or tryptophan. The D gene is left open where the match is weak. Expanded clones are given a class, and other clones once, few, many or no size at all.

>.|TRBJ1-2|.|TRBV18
CASSPQGNGYTF
TGTGCCAGCTCACCCCAGGGGAACGGCTACACCTTC
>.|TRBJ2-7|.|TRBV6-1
CASSEALGWEYF
TGTGCCAGCAGTGAAGCCCTAGGATGGGAGTACTTC
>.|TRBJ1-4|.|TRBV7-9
CASSRRGVGEKLFF
TGTGCCAGCAGCCGGAGGGGTGTCGGTGAAAAACTGTTTTTT
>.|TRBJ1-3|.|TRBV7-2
CASSLAGGGNTIYF
TGTGCCAGCAGCTTGGCGGGGGGAGGAAACACCATATATTTT
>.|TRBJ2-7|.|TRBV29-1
CSVRYRDTISYEQYF
TGCAGCGTCCGATACCGGGACACTATATCCTACGAGCAGTACTTC
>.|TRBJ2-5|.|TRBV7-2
CASSLVSYKGETQYF
TGTGCCAGCAGCTTAGTTAGCTATAAGGGGGAGACCCAGTACTTC
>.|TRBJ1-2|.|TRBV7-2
CASSLSLGSGGYTF
TGTGCCAGCAGCTTAAGTTTGGGGAGCGGTGGCTACACCTTC
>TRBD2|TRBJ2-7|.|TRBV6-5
CASSSGTGAGEQYF
TGTGCCAGCAGTTCCGGGACCGGAGCGGGGGAGCAGTACTTC
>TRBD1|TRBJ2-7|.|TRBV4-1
CASSQDLQGVTYEQYF
TGCGCCAGCAGCCAAGATCTGCAGGGGGTTACCTACGAGCAGTACTTC
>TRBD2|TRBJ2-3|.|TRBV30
CAWSKLAGGTDTQYF
TGTGCCTGGAGTAAACTAGCGGGCGGAACAGATACGCAGTATTTT
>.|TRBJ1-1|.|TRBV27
CASRPGYNLNTEAFF
TGTGCCAGCAGGCCAGGGTACAATTTAAACACTGAAGCTTTCTTT
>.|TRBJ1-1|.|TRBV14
CASSAPGMNTEAFF
TGTGCCAGCAGCGCCCCCGGGATGAACACTGAAGCTTTCTTT
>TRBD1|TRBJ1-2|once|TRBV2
CASSGTGKTNYGYTF
TGTGCCAGCAGTGGGACAGGGAAAACTAACTATGGCTACACCTTC
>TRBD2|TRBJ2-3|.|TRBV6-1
CASSDQRGRADTQYF
TGTGCCAGCAGTGATCAGCGGGGGAGGGCAGATACGCAGTATTTT
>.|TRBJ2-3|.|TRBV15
CATSRDVNTDTQYF
TGTGCCACCAGCAGAGATGTTAACACAGATACGCAGTATTTT
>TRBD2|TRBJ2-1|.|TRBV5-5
CASRYGTSGGNEQFF
TGTGCCAGCAGATACGGGACTAGCGGGGGGAATGAGCAGTTCTTC
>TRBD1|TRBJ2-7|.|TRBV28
CASSPTGTGSYEQYF
TGTGCCAGCAGCCCAACCGGGACAGGGTCCTACGAGCAGTACTTC
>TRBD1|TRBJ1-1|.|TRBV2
CARKGQGALQLLNTEAFF
TGTGCCAGAAAGGGACAGGGGGCGTTACAATTACTGAACACTGAAGCTTTCTTT
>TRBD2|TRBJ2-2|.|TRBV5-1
CASSYVPGGTGELFF
TGCGCCAGCAGTTATGTCCCGGGGGGCACCGGGGAGCTGTTTTTT
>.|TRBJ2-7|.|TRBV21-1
CASSKESEDSSYEQYF
TGTGCCAGCAGCAAAGAAAGCGAGGACAGCTCCTACGAGCAGTACTTC
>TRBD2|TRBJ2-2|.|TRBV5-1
CASSSLAGSNTGELFF
TGCGCCAGCAGCTCTTTAGCGGGGTCGAACACCGGGGAGCTGTTTTTT
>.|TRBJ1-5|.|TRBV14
CASSAHDGQPQHF
TGTGCCAGCAGCGCACACGACGGGCAGCCCCAGCATTTT
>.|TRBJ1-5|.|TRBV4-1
CASSQDARGFPQPQHF
TGCGCCAGCAGCCAAGATGCCAGGGGATTCCCCCAGCCCCAGCATTTT
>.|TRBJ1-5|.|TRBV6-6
CASSSGGFQPQHF
TGTGCCAGCAGCTCTGGAGGTTTCCAGCCCCAGCATTTT
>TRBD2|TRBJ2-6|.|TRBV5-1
CASSLSRGGTGANVLTF
TGCGCCAGCAGCTTGTCGCGGGGGGGCACTGGGGCCAACGTCCTGACTTTC
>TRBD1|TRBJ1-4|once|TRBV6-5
CATRTGEKKLFF
TGTGCCACCCGGACAGGGGAAAAAAAACTGTTTTTT